Listed below are T cell receptor beta chains from one sample, sequenced in a study of blood T cells in healthy people across ages. MiXCR, run by TCRdb on the 5' RACE reads, gives a single entry per CDR3 protein. This repertoire shows 730,000 or so distinct CDR3 sequences, more than 40% found once; its top ten account for around a fifth. The specimen was blood. These receptors were obtained from a woman aged 55 to 70 in good health. CDR3s include the opening cysteine and the closing phenylalanine or tryptophan. A D gene is named only where the DNA matches it firmly. Clone size is given for some rows only: seen once, a few or many times, or a class if the clone is expanded.

CDR3: CASSLWQDYGYTF
DNA: TGTGCCAGCAGTTTGTGGCAGGACTATGGCTACACCTTC
J: TRBJ1-2
size: few
V: TRBV12-3/TRBV12-4
D: NA

CDR3: CATHRLAHANTGELFF
DNA: TGTGCCACCCATAGACTAGCGCATGCGAACACCGGGGAGCTGTTTTTT
J: TRBJ2-2
size: NA
V: TRBV12-3/TRBV12-4
D: TRBD2

CDR3: CASRKTSGGQNEQFF
DNA: TGTGCCAGCAGGAAGACTAGCGGGGGTCAGAATGAGCAGTTCTTC
J: TRBJ2-1
size: few
V: TRBV2
D: TRBD2

CDR3: CASSQDPPGLAWRGADTQYF
DNA: TGTGCCAGCAGCCAAGATCCTCCGGGACTAGCTTGGAGGGGCGCAGATACGCAGTATTTT
J: TRBJ2-3
size: NA
V: TRBV4-2
D: TRBD2

CDR3: CASSYGLAGVGETQYF
DNA: TGTGCCAGCAGTTACGGACTAGCGGGAGTTGGGGAGACCCAGTACTTC
J: TRBJ2-5
size: NA
V: TRBV6-5
D: TRBD2

CDR3: CASSSPPRIDTQYF
DNA: TGTGCCAGCAGCTCCCCCCCGAGGATAGATACGCAGTATTTT
J: TRBJ2-3
size: NA
V: TRBV7-9
D: NA

CDR3: CASSPTRDIFYEQYF
DNA: TGTGCCAGCTCACCGACCCGGGACATCTTCTACGAGCAGTACTTC
J: TRBJ2-7
size: NA
V: TRBV18
D: NA

CDR3: CAHQRRGGGNGVSSYNEQFF
DNA: TGTGCCCACCAGCGTCGAGGGGGGGGCAATGGGGTTAGCTCCTACAATGAGCAGTTCTTC
J: TRBJ2-1
size: NA
V: TRBV24-1
D: NA

CDR3: CASSNCQTLPYEQYF
DNA: TGTGCCAGCAGCAACTGCCAGACTTTGCCCTACGAGCAGTACTTC
J: TRBJ2-7
size: NA
V: TRBV21-1
D: NA

CDR3: CARIFTTNQPQHF
DNA: TGTGCCCGCATCTTCACAACTAATCAGCCCCAGCATTTT
J: TRBJ1-5
size: NA
V: TRBV21-1
D: NA

CDR3: CASSLWEWGLADQETQYF
DNA: TGTGCCAGCTCCCTCTGGGAGTGGGGTCTAGCGGACCAAGAGACCCAGTACTTC
J: TRBJ2-5
size: NA
V: TRBV18
D: TRBD2

CDR3: CASSQEGLGTVDTGELFF
DNA: TGCGCCAGCAGCCAAGAAGGATTGGGGACAGTCGACACCGGGGAGCTGTTTTTT
J: TRBJ2-2
size: NA
V: TRBV4-3
D: TRBD1

CDR3: CASSQGGLRGPNTF
DNA: TGTGCCAGCAGCCAAGGGGGGTTACGAGGGCCCAACACCTTC
J: TRBJ1-2
size: NA
V: TRBV14
D: NA

CDR3: CASSQDGGSGGCTF
DNA: TGTGCCAGCAGCCAAGATGGGGGGTCGGGGGGCTGCACCTTC
J: TRBJ1-2
size: once
V: TRBV3-1
D: NA

CDR3: CATSGETSYEQYF
DNA: TGTGCCACATCGGGGGAGACCTCCTACGAGCAGTACTTC
J: TRBJ2-7
size: once
V: TRBV18
D: NA

CDR3: CASSYEGDRSNQPQHF
DNA: TGTGCCAGCAGTTACGAGGGGGATCGGAGCAATCAGCCCCAGCATTTT
J: TRBJ1-5
size: few
V: TRBV6-2/TRBV6-3
D: NA

CDR3: CASSLGTSGGRHEQFF
DNA: TGCGCCAGCAGCCTAGGGACTAGCGGGGGGCGGCATGAGCAGTTCTTC
J: TRBJ2-1
size: NA
V: TRBV5-1
D: TRBD2